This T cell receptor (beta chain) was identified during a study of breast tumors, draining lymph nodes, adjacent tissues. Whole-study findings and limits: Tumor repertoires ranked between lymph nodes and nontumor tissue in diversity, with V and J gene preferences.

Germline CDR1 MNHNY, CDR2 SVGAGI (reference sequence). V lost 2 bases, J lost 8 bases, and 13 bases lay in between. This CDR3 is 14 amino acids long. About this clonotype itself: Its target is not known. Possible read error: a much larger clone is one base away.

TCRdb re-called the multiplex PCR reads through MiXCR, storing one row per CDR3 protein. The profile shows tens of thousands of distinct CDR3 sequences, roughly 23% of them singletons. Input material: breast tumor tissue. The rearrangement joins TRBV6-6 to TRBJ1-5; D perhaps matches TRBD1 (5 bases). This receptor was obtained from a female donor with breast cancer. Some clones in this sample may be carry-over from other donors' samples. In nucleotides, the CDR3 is TGTGCCAGCAGTTACAACCCTCGGGGGGAGCCCCAGCATTTT. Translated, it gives CASSYNPRGEPQHF.